This entry lists 27 T cell receptor beta chains sequenced from one sample in a study of blood T cell repertoires in COVID-19. Profiled with immunoSEQ multiplex PCR; TCRdb holds only in-frame clones, not every one. The profile shows hundreds of thousands of clones, roughly 92% of them singletons. The sample comprised peripheral blood. Receptors originate from a man in his 60s with COVID-19, enrolled during active disease.

DNA of the CDR3: TGTGCCAGCAGCTCTAGCCAGCGAGAGACCCAGTACTTC. Translated: CASSSSQRETQYF. The chain joins TRBV9 to TRBJ2-5; perhaps TRBD2 as D (5 bases). This CDR3 contains 13 residues. CDR1 is SGDLS and CDR2 is YYNGEE in the germline V gene. Trimming pared 4 bases from V and 4 bases from J, leaving 11 bases between.

The chain couples TRBV6-4 to TRBJ2-1; a possible D gene is TRBD2 (6 bases). Trimming shortened V by 4 bases and J by 5 bases, and 18 bases separated the two germline ends. This CDR3 is built from 16 residues. CDR1 MRHNA and CDR2 SNTAGT come from the germline V gene. Here the CDR3 DNA reads TGTGCCAGCAGTGCGGGATGGGGCGGGATCCACAATGAGCAGTTCTTC. This gives the protein CASSAGWGGIHNEQFF.

The rearrangement joins TRBV19 to TRBJ2-7; 14 bases map to TRBD2. Germline values: CDR1 LNHDA, CDR2 SQIVND (reference sequence). After removal of 11 bases from V and 5 bases from J, the junction contained 8 bases not matched to a gene. CDR3 length equals 14 residues. The CDR3: CAWTSGRLANEQYF. CDR3 nucleotides: TGTGCCTGGACTAGCGGGAGGCTTGCCAACGAGCAGTACTTC.

The chain carries TRBV11-3 and TRBJ2-3; possible D gene TRBD2, 6 bases. The V gene lost 5 bases and the J gene lost 4 bases, with 16 bases spanning the gap. The CDR3 is made up of 15 amino acids. Germline CDR1 SGHNT, CDR2 YENEEA. This chain's CDR3 is CASSPEAGTSDTQYF. In DNA form, the CDR3 reads TGTGCCAGCAGCCCTGAGGCGGGAACCTCAGATACGCAGTATTTT.

The rearrangement links TRBV7-2 to TRBJ1-2, with 7 nucleotides matching TRBD1. V was clipped by 4 bases and J by 5 bases; unmatched bases: 13. CDR3 length: 16 residues. CDR1 and CDR2 (germline): SGHTA, FQGNSA. The DNA for the CDR3 is TGTGCCAGCAGCTCCTTCGAAAGACAGGGTGGATATGGCTACACCTTC. This encodes CASSSFERQGGYGYTF.

This chain links TRBV19 with TRBJ2-7; 9 bases agree with TRBD1. CDR3 length equals 19 residues. In germline, CDR1 is LNHDA, CDR2 SQIVND (reference sequence). Trimming removed 7 bases from V and 3 bases from J; junction bases left unmatched: 22. CDR3 sequence reads: CASNGETGGARRVNYEQYF. For the CDR3, the DNA is TGTGCCAGTAACGGAGAGACAGGGGGAGCGCGCAGAGTTAACTACGAGCAGTACTTC.

The rearrangement uses TRBV28 and TRBJ1-1; TRBD1 agrees at 9 bases. The trim removed 3 bases at V and 10 bases at J, leaving 6 bases unmatched. The CDR3 runs 13 residues. The germline gives CDR1 MDHEN, CDR2 SYDVKM. CDR3 region: CASSLGTGPRAFF. CDR3 sequence (DNA): TGTGCCAGCAGTTTGGGGACAGGGCCCAGAGCTTTCTTT.

This clone appeared a single time. This chain joins TRBV2 and TRBJ2-2, with D tentatively TRBD1 (6 bases). V lost 8 bases and J 2 bases, leaving 12 bases between the germline ends. The CDR3 length is 14 residues. Germline V lookup: CDR1 SNHLY, CDR2 FYNNEI. The CDR3 DNA is TGTGCCAGCCATTTGGACAGCAACACCGGGGAGCTGTTTTTT. Translating gives CASHLDSNTGELFF.

This clone has only one observation. The genes are TRBV4-2 and TRBJ2-7; no clear D gene. In germline, CDR1 is LGHNA, CDR2 YNFKEQ. The CDR3 consists of 13 residues. V gave up 1 base and J gave up 3 bases, with 7 bases separating them. The CDR3, as DNA: TGTGCCAGCAGCCAAGGAGGCAGCTACGAGCAGTACTTC. Its translation: CASSQGGSYEQYF.

The V and J genes are TRBV2 and TRBJ2-7; 8 bases line up with TRBD2. Germline V gives CDR1 SNHLY, CDR2 FYNNEI. V gave up 1 base and J gave up 4 bases; unmatched junction bases: 6. The length of the CDR3 is 15 residues. CDR3 region: CASSEGVAGTYEQYF. The CDR3 DNA follows: TGTGCCAGCAGTGAAGGAGTAGCGGGAACATACGAGCAGTACTTC.

The gene calls are TRBV27 and TRBJ2-1; weak D call: TRBD1 (6 bases). V was clipped by 1 base and J by 3 bases, with 22 bases between them. Germline values: CDR1 MNHEY, CDR2 SMNVEV (reference sequence). CDR3 length: 19 residues. The CDR3 region is CASSLFPTSRTDNYNEQFF. The CDR3 DNA follows: TGTGCCAGCAGTTTATTCCCCACCAGTCGGACAGATAACTACAATGAGCAGTTCTTC.

DNA of the CDR3: TGTGCCAGCAGTTACTCGAGAGGCGGGGGAAGCTACGAGCAGTACTTC. Its translation: CASSYSRGGGSYEQYF. This chain uses TRBV6-5 with TRBJ2-7, with TRBD2 identical over 7 bases. The V gene end was trimmed by 0 bases and the J gene end by 3 bases; junction bases not matched to a gene: 8. Germline V gene sequence: CDR1 MNHEY, CDR2 SVGAGI. The CDR3 is made up of 16 amino acids.

Only a few counts were recorded for this clone. The rearrangement links TRBV5-1 to TRBJ2-5, with 7 nucleotides matching TRBD1. CDR3 length: 16 amino acids. Germline trimming cut 3 bases from V and 5 bases from J; bases unmatched to any gene: 13. The germline V gene has CDR1 SGHRS and CDR2 YFSETQ. Written as DNA, the CDR3 is TGCGCCAGCAGCTCAGGACAGGCCGAAGGAGATGAGACCCAGTACTTC. Translated: CASSSGQAEGDETQYF.

V usage is TRBV28 and J usage is TRBJ2-1; perhaps TRBD1 as D (5 bases). CDR3 length: 14 amino acids. V was shortened by 5 bases and J by 4 bases, with 12 bases between the two germline ends. CDR1 is MDHEN, CDR2 SYDVKM, per germline. CDR3: CASSPPGLYNEQFF. DNA for the CDR3: TGTGCCAGCAGTCCCCCAGGGCTATACAATGAGCAGTTCTTC.

CDR3 nucleotide sequence: TGTGCCTGGACGGGACAGGGTGTTTCACCCCTCCACTTT. Translation gives CAWTGQGVSPLHF. The chain recombines TRBV30 with TRBJ1-6; 9 bases align to TRBD1. The CDR3 extends over 13 amino acids. Trimming cost V 4 bases and J 9 bases; bases outside gene matches: 4. CDR1 is GTSNPN and CDR2 is SVGIG in the germline V gene (reference sequence). Supplemented by reference TRBV30 and TRBJ1-6, the full variable domain reads SQTIHQWPATLVQPVGSPLSLECTVEGTSNPNLYWYRQAAGRGLQLLFYSVGIGQISSEVPQNLSASRPQDRQFILSSKKLLLSDSGFYLCAWTGQGVSPLHFGNGTRLTVT.

The chain uses TRBV7-3 and TRBJ1-2; D is perhaps TRBD1 (6 bases). The CDR3 consists of 15 residues. Trimming took 1 base from V and 4 from J, leaving 13 bases between them. Germline CDR1 and CDR2: SGHTA and FQGTGA. The CDR3, as DNA: TGTGCCAGCAGCTTAAACCCTACAGGGCCCTATGGCTACACCTTC. Its protein product is CASSLNPTGPYGYTF.

The V call is TRBV4-2, the J call TRBJ1-3; tentative D call: TRBD1 (5 bases). CDR3 length: 16 amino acids. V was trimmed by 4 bases and J by 0 bases, leaving 13 bases between them. Germline-derived CDR1 and CDR2 are LGHNA and YNFKEQ. CDR3 sequence: CASSPSGTGSGNTIYF. In nucleotides, the CDR3 is TGTGCCAGCAGCCCCTCCGGGACTGGCTCTGGAAACACCATATATTTT.

The chain uses TRBV5-4 and TRBJ2-1; 12 nucleotides line up with TRBD2. The CDR3 covers 15 residues. Germline V gene data show CDR1 as SGHNT and CDR2 as YYREEE (reference sequence). V was pared by 1 base and J by 9 bases, with 5 bases of the junction left unmatched. The CDR3 DNA reads as TGTGCCAGCAGCTTGCTAGCGGGGGGGGATGGTGAGCAGTTCTTC. As protein: CASSLLAGGDGEQFF.

The chain couples TRBV9 to TRBJ1-4, with 10 positions matching TRBD1. Germline-derived CDR1 and CDR2 are SGDLS and YYNGEE. The CDR3 covers 14 residues. V lost 2 bases, J lost 10 bases, and 5 bases stayed unmatched. The CDR3 sequence is CASSVRDRGGKLFF. The CDR3 bases are TGTGCCAGCAGCGTCCGGGACAGGGGTGGAAAACTGTTTTTT.

CDR3 sequence (DNA): TGTGCCAGCAGCTTCCTCAGTCCGACAGCTCAGTACTTC. Translation gives CASSFLSPTAQYF. The rearrangement links TRBV3-1 (or the pseudogene TRBV3-2) to TRBJ2-7, with TRBD1 as a possible D gene (5 bases). The germline V gene has CDR1 LGHDT and CDR2 YNNKEL (reference sequence). V shed 5 bases and J shed 10 bases, with 18 bases lying between them. There are 13 residues in the CDR3.

This clone showed up just a few times. This chain links TRBV5-1 with TRBJ2-7; 7 bases line up with TRBD1. CDR1 is SGHRS, CDR2 YFSETQ, per germline. This CDR3 comprises 13 residues. The ends lost 3 bases at V and 3 bases at J; junction bases unmatched: 3. As DNA, the CDR3 is TGCGCCAGCAGCTCCGGGACAGTCTACGAGCAGTACTTC. Its translation is CASSSGTVYEQYF.

This chain connects TRBV4-1 to TRBJ1-4; D possibly corresponds to TRBD1 (6 bases). Trimming stripped 1 base from V and 6 bases from J, with 12 bases between. Germline V CDR1 and CDR2: MGHRA, YSYEKL. The CDR3 has 15 amino acids. CDR3 loop: CASSQGGGTYEKLFF. The CDR3 DNA follows: TGCGCCAGCAGCCAAGGCGGGGGCACATATGAAAAACTGTTTTTT.

The chain carries TRBV3-1 (or the pseudogene TRBV3-2) and TRBJ1-5, with TRBD1 matching over 7 bases. The CDR3 loop spans 15 amino acids. Germline CDR1 is LGHDT and CDR2 is YNNKEL (reference sequence). Trimming at V came to 0 bases and at J to 6 bases, leaving 5 bases not matched to a gene. CDR3 region: CASSQEIGGFQPQHF. The CDR3, as DNA: TGTGCCAGCAGCCAAGAGATAGGGGGCTTTCAGCCCCAGCATTTT.

V gene TRBV4-1 combines with J gene TRBJ2-1; 10 bases are shared with TRBD2. This CDR3 is 16 amino acids long. Per the germline V gene, CDR1 is MGHRA and CDR2 is YSYEKL. J was trimmed by 8 bases and V by 0 bases; bases with no gene match: 7. Here the CDR3 reads CASSQDPAGGPHEQFF. CDR3 DNA sequence: TGCGCCAGCAGCCAAGATCCAGCGGGGGGGCCCCATGAGCAGTTCTTC.

This chain connects TRBV7-3 to TRBJ2-2; D gene uncertain. V lost 5 bases and J lost 6, with 16 bases in between. This CDR3 contains 15 residues. Germline loops: CDR1 SGHTA, CDR2 FQGTGA. This chain's CDR3 is CASSPLLRSSGELFF. Written as DNA, the CDR3 is TGTGCCAGCAGCCCACTCCTCCGATCATCCGGGGAGCTGTTTTTT.

The J gene is TRBJ2-7, the V gene TRBV18; D remains unclear. Germline values: CDR1 KGHSH, CDR2 LQKENI. The V end was cut by 2 bases, the J end by 5 bases, with 7 bases between. The CDR3 consists of 12 residues. The CDR3 coding sequence is TGTGCCAGCTCACCATCGGTCCACGAGCAGTACTTC. Protein sequence: CASSPSVHEQYF.

A word on this clone: The junction shows a germline mismatch at one end, possibly a read error. The chain employs TRBV28 and TRBJ1-1, with D possibly being TRBD1 (5 bases). This CDR3 region has 14 residues. Germline CDR1 reads MDHEN; CDR2 reads SYDVKM. The CDR3, as DNA: TGTGCCAGCATTTTAGGAGGGGTAGGCACTGAAGCTTTCTTT. Translating it yields CASILGGVGTEAFF.